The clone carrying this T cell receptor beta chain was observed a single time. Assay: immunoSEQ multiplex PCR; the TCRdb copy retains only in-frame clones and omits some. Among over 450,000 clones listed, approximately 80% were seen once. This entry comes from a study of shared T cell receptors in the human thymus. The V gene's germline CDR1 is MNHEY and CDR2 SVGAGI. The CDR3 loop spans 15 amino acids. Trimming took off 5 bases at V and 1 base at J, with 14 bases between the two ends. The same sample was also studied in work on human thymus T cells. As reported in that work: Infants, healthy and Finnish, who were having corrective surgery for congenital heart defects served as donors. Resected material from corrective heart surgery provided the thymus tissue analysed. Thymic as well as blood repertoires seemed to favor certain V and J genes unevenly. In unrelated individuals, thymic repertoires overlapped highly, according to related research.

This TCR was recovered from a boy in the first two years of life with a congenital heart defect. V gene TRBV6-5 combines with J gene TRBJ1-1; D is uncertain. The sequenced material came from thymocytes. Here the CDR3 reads CASSPRGKANTEAFF. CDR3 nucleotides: TGTGCCAGCAGTCCCCGGGGAAAGGCGAACACTGAAGCTTTCTTT.